Each of the 21 T cell receptor beta chains below was sequenced from the same sample in a study of T cells in Graves' hyperthyroidism and ophthalmopathy (dated by TCRdb to the late 2010s). Library preparation was by multiplex PCR. The sample was run on an Illumina HiSeq 2000. Amplification of TCR beta CDR3 regions was carried out from RNA transcripts. For the first round of RT-PCR on the TCR CDR3, the HTBI primer set was used together with the Qiagen OneStep RT-PCR kit. The public reads were reprocessed in TCRdb via fastp at Q25 and MiXCR, keeping in-frame beta chains. For every CDR3 protein sequence, its rows merge into one entry that carries the most common genes and DNA. The sample table holds hundreds of thousands of distinct CDR3 sequences, of which approximately 36% were seen once. The top ten hold less than 40% of the sample. The specimen sequenced was blood. The receptor source for this set is a woman aged 40 to 50 with Graves' hyperthyroidism.

The rearrangement joins TRBV19 to TRBJ2-7; tentatively, D is TRBD1 (5 bases). The DNA matches TRBJ2-1 better at its end, which makes the J call doubtful. The CDR3 is 14 residues long. Germline V gene data show CDR1 as LNHDA and CDR2 as SQIVND (reference sequence). The CDR3 coding sequence is TGTGCCAGTAGTATAGGGGCAGGGATGGATGAGCAGTTCTTC. This gives the protein CASSIGAGMDEQFF.

The rearrangement joins TRBV12-3 or TRBV12-4 to TRBJ2-5; D is unresolved. The CDR3 spans 13 residues. The V and J ends lost 5 bases and 5 bases respectively, with 12 bases between them. CDR3 nucleotide sequence: TGTGCCAGCAGTCCTATGGTGGGGGAGACCCAGTACTTC. Translating it yields CASSPMVGETQYF.

The table lists this clonotype with many counts. The chain employs TRBV2 and TRBJ2-7, with TRBD2 matching 9 bases. Germline V CDR1 and CDR2: SNHLY, FYNNEI. The length of the CDR3 is 13 residues. The ends lost 9 bases at V and 2 bases at J; junction bases unmatched: 5. The CDR3 sequence: CASVAGEAYEQYF. The CDR3 DNA follows: TGTGCCAGTGTAGCGGGGGAAGCCTACGAGCAGTACTTC.

This chain joins TRBV20-1 and TRBJ2-3; D gene unclear. V was pared by 7 bases and J by 2 bases, with 19 bases between. Germline CDR1 DFQATT, CDR2 SNEGSKA (reference sequence). The CDR3 sequence is 15 residues long. In nucleotides, the CDR3 is TGCAGTGTGGCTAACTGGGCTATCGACACAGATACGCAGTATTTT. It encodes CSVANWAIDTDTQYF.

Written as DNA, the CDR3 is TGCGCCAGCAGTTTCAAACCCGACAGGGACGGGGAGCTGTTTTTT. This sequence encodes CASSFKPDRDGELFF. The rearrangement joins TRBV10-1 to TRBJ2-2; 7 positions agree with TRBD1. Germline lookup yields CDR1 WNHNN and CDR2 SYGVQD (reference sequence). The CDR3 covers 15 residues. Trimming took 5 bases from V and 7 from J; bases not matched to a gene: 10.

As to this clonotype: Germline and junction disagree at one end, which may indicate a read error. The chain links TRBV19 to TRBJ1-5; tentative D call: TRBD1 (5 bases). Per the germline V gene, CDR1 is LNHDA and CDR2 is SQIVND (reference sequence). This CDR3 contains 14 residues. The CDR3 DNA reads as TGTGCCAGTAGTATAACCAGGCACCGACAGCTCCAGCATTTT. This encodes CASSITRHRQLQHF.

This clonotype has more than one count but fewer than ten. This chain links TRBV6-2 or TRBV6-3 with TRBJ1-1; 8 bases are a match to TRBD1. The CDR3 loop spans 13 amino acids. CDR1 and CDR2 (germline): MNHEY, SVGEGT. V dropped 6 bases and J dropped 11; count of bases not matched to a gene: 11. CDR3 DNA sequence: TGTGCCAGCAGCCCAGATGGACAGGGTATTGCTTTCTTT. It yields the protein CASSPDGQGIAFF.

The rearrangement joins TRBV7-9 to TRBJ2-7; 9 bases agree with TRBD1. The J call may be mistaken, given a closer DNA end match to TRBJ2-1. Germline V gene sequence: CDR1 SEHNR, CDR2 FQNEAQ (reference sequence). The CDR3 consists of 13 residues. The CDR3 nucleotides are TGTGCCAGCAGCTTATTCACAGGGGGCGAGCAGTTCTTC. This gives the protein CASSLFTGGEQFF.

The gene calls are TRBV7-9 and TRBJ1-4, with 7 bases lining up with TRBD1. Trimming took 5 bases from V and 4 from J; bases not matched to a gene: 7. This CDR3 has 15 residues. The germline CDR1 and CDR2 sequences are SEHNR and FQNEAQ (reference sequence). The DNA for the CDR3 is TGTGCCAGCAGCCCCCGGGGGACAGTTAATGAAAAACTGTTTTTT. It specifies CASSPRGTVNEKLFF.

This clonotype occurred many times. This chain uses TRBV9 with TRBJ1-2; D might be TRBD1 (5 bases). V was shortened by 0 bases and J by 5 bases, with 8 bases between the two germline ends. Germline V gene data show CDR1 as SGDLS and CDR2 as YYNGEE. The CDR3 runs 13 residues. CDR3 DNA: TGTGCCAGCAGCGTAGATGACAGTTATGGCTACACCTTC. Its translation is CASSVDDSYGYTF.

This clonotype was found many times. For the CDR3, the DNA is TGCGCCAGCAGACTAGCGGGAGGTCTCTACGAGCAGTACTTC. Translated: CASRLAGGLYEQYF. The rearrangement links TRBV10-2 to TRBJ2-7; TRBD2 aligns across 12 bases. The CDR3 contains 14 residues. The germline CDR1 and CDR2 sequences are WSHSY and SAAADI. V gave up 6 bases and J gave up 3 bases; unmatched junction bases: 3.

V and J are TRBV2 and TRBJ1-4; D is possibly TRBD1 (5 bases). The V end lost 8 bases, the J end lost 0 bases, and 16 bases lay between the germline ends. This CDR3 has 16 residues. Looked up from germline, CDR1 is SNHLY and CDR2 is FYNNEI. CDR3 nucleotide sequence: TGTGCCAGCGCTGGCCCGATGGGGGCAACTAATGAAAAACTGTTTTTT. It codes for CASAGPMGATNEKLFF.

This clonotype was recorded at least ten times. The chain uses TRBV7-2 and TRBJ1-2, with D unclear. CDR1 SGHTA and CDR2 FQGNSA come from the germline V gene. V was shortened by 1 base and J by 2 bases, with 11 bases between the two germline ends. The CDR3 length is 15 residues. CDR3 coding DNA: TGTGCCAGCAGCTTAGGGCAGATCTTAAACTATGGCTACACCTTC. The encoded protein is CASSLGQILNYGYTF.

There are a few counts of this clonotype. CDR3 residues: CSARPKFSNQPQHF. CDR3 bases: TGCAGTGCTAGACCAAAGTTCAGCAATCAGCCCCAGCATTTT. The genes are TRBV20-1 and TRBJ1-5; D remains unclear. The V end was cut by 2 bases, the J end by 1 base, with 9 bases between. This CDR3 region has 14 residues. Per germline, CDR1 DFQATT and CDR2 SNEGSKA (reference sequence).

The chain couples TRBV20-1 to TRBJ1-2; a weak D match, TRBD1 (6 bases). Germline V gives CDR1 DFQATT, CDR2 SNEGSKA (reference sequence). Deletions cut 2 bases from V and 6 bases from J, with 22 bases between. The CDR3 sequence is 16 residues long. The CDR3 DNA follows: TGCAGTGCTAGAAAAAACGGGCGGGGGGCGCGCGATGGCTACACCTTC. This encodes CSARKNGRGARDGYTF.

The chain carries TRBV12-3 or TRBV12-4 and TRBJ1-2, with D possibly TRBD1 on 6 matching bases. Deletions cut 6 bases from V and 4 bases from J, with 15 bases between. The CDR3 length is 14 residues. CDR3 loop: CASSLWGRRYGYTF. CDR3 bases: TGTGCCAGCAGCCTCTGGGGGCGCCGCTATGGCTACACCTTC.

This chain uses TRBV20-1 with TRBJ2-5; TRBD2 is a possible D gene (6 bases). Germline V gene data show CDR1 as DFQATT and CDR2 as SNEGSKA (reference sequence). This CDR3 is 15 amino acids long. Trimming left V 0 bases short and J 3 bases short, with 14 bases between. CDR3 in DNA: TGCAGTGCTAGAGATCGGAGGGCGGGGAAAGAGACCCAGTACTTC. Amino acids: CSARDRRAGKETQYF.

This chain uses TRBV19 with TRBJ2-2, with TRBD2 as a possible D gene (6 bases). V lost 7 bases to trimming and J lost 5 bases, with 20 bases between them. The CDR3 sequence is 16 residues long. Germline V gives CDR1 LNHDA, CDR2 SQIVND (reference sequence). The chain's CDR3 is CASIKGRGGGTGELFF. CDR3 nucleotide sequence: TGTGCCAGTATAAAGGGTCGTGGGGGAGGTACCGGGGAGCTGTTTTTT.

This clonotype was counted at least ten times. J is TRBJ1-1 and V is TRBV9, with TRBD1 matching over 9 bases. The germline V gene has CDR1 SGDLS and CDR2 YYNGEE. This CDR3 has 14 residues. Losses at the gene ends were 4 bases for V and 9 bases for J; bases not matched to a gene: 10. CDR3 sequence reads: CASSRTGGTDKAFF. The CDR3 DNA follows: TGTGCCAGCAGCCGAACAGGGGGCACCGACAAAGCTTTCTTT.

A few counts support this clonotype. The chain combines TRBV4-1 with TRBJ1-5, with TRBD1 matching over 7 bases. Germline CDR1 and CDR2: MGHRA and YSYEKL. CDR3 length: 15 amino acids. Trimming cost V 2 bases and J 0 bases; bases outside gene matches: 1. The CDR3 DNA follows: TGCGCCAGCAGCCAATGGGACAGTAGCAATCAGCCCCAGCATTTT. It is translated as CASSQWDSSNQPQHF.

V is TRBV12-3 or TRBV12-4 and J is TRBJ1-2; TRBD1 might be the D (5 bases). The CDR3 is 14 residues long. V was shortened by 6 bases and J by 7 bases, with 18 bases between the two germline ends. The CDR3 loop reads CASRLVSGRSGYTF. CDR3 DNA: TGTGCCAGCAGACTCGTCTCAGGGAGGAGTGGCTACACCTTC.